The source of this TCR beta chain is a study of blood T cell repertoires in COVID-19. As processed by the authors: Amplification of reference gene primers was used by the study to estimate nucleated cell counts. The table came from immunoSEQ multiplex PCR; TCRdb's copy has only in-frame clones and leaves some out. V and J calls and clone size are given by that table; D and trimming were obtained from the DNA. The sample shows hundreds of thousands of clones, about 82% of them seen only once. The V end lost 3 bases, the J end lost 8 bases, and 15 bases lay between the germline ends. CDR3 length: 14 amino acids. The germline V gene encodes CDR1 SGHRS and CDR2 YFSETQ.

Input material: peripheral blood. The chain links TRBV5-1 to TRBJ2-1; D not resolved. This receptor was obtained from a man aged 45 to 65 with COVID-19, enrolled during active disease. As DNA, the CDR3 is TGCGCCAGCAGCTACCTCTTCCAAGCCCATGAGCAGTTCTTC. It translates to CASSYLFQAHEQFF.